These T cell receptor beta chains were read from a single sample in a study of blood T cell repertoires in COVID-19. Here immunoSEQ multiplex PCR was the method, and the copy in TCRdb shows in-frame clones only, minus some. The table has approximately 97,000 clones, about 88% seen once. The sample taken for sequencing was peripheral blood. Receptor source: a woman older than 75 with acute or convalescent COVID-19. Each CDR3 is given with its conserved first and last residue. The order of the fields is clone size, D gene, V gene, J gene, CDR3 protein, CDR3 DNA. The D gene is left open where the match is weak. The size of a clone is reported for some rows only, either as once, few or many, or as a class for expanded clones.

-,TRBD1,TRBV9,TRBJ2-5,CASSSRQGAGETQYF,TGTGCCAGCAGCTCCCGACAGGGTGCCGGCGAGACCCAGTACTTC
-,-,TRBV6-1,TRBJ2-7,CASSDFQETASYEQYF,TGTGCCAGCAGTGATTTCCAAGAGACAGCCTCCTACGAGCAGTACTTC
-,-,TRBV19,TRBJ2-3,CASSMVTKIGTDTQYF,TGTGCCAGTAGTATGGTGACTAAAATTGGCACAGATACGCAGTATTTT
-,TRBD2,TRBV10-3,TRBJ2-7,CAISVGGTSGYEQYF,TGTGCCATCAGTGTTGGGGGAACTAGCGGGTACGAGCAGTACTTC
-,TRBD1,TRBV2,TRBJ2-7,CASSDYGQGFGEQYF,TGTGCCAGCAGTGACTATGGACAGGGTTTCGGCGAGCAGTACTTC
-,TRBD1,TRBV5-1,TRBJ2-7,CATSRDRGTYEQYF,TGCGCCACCTCGCGGGACAGGGGGACTTACGAGCAGTACTTC
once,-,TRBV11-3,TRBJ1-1,CASSFRGQLNTEAFF,TGTGCCAGCAGCTTTCGCGGGCAGCTGAACACTGAAGCTTTCTTT
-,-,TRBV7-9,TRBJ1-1,CASSPGDTEAFF,TGTGCCAGCAGCCCAGGGGATACTGAAGCTTTCTTT
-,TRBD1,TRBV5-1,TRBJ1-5,CASSSTGDKGQPQHF,TGCGCCAGCAGCTCCACAGGGGATAAAGGACAGCCCCAGCATTTT
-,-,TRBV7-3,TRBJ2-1,CASSYSVGEQFF,TGTGCCAGCAGCTATTCGGTCGGTGAGCAGTTCTTC
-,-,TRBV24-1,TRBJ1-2,CATSEGVTAGYGYTF,TGTGCCACCAGTGAAGGAGTGACCGCGGGCTATGGCTACACCTTC
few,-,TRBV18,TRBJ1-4,CASSPSEKLFF,TGTGCCAGCTCACCGAGTGAAAAACTGTTTTTT
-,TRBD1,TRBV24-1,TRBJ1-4,CATSDPAGTGEKLFF,TGTGCCACCAGTGACCCCGCCGGGACAGGTGAAAAACTGTTTTTT
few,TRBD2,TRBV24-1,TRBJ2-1,CATSDIGLAALEQFF,TGTGCCACCAGTGACATAGGACTAGCGGCCCTGGAGCAGTTCTTC
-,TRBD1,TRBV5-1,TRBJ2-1,CASSPVQGRSYNEQFF,TGCGCCAGCAGCCCGGTACAGGGGCGCTCCTACAATGAGCAGTTCTTC
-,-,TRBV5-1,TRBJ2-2,CASSLVRGLAGELFF,TGCGCCAGCAGCTTGGTGCGGGGGCTGGCCGGGGAGCTGTTTTTT
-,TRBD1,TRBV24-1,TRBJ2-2,CATSDTAGTGNGGELFF,TGTGCCACCAGTGATACGGCCGGGACAGGGAATGGCGGGGAGCTGTTTTTT
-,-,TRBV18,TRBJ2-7,CASSPYRDTLYEQYF,TGTGCCAGCTCACCATACCGGGACACACTCTACGAGCAGTACTTC
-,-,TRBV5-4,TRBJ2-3,CASSLSADTQYF,TGTGCCAGCAGCTTGTCGGCAGATACGCAGTATTTT
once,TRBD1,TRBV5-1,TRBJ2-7,CASSWGQGSSYEQYF,TGCGCCAGCAGCTGGGGACAGGGAAGCTCCTACGAGCAGTACTTC
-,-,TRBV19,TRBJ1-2,CASAAGGTYGYTF,TGTGCCAGTGCCGCGGGAGGAACCTATGGCTACACCTTC
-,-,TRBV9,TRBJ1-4,CASSASGTPNEKLFF,TGTGCCAGCAGCGCCTCCGGGACACCTAATGAAAAACTGTTTTTT
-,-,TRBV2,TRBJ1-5,CASTGGGDQPQHF,TGTGCCAGCACGGGGGGGGGAGATCAGCCCCAGCATTTT
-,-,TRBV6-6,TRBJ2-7,CASRAPSDSSYEQYF,TGTGCCAGCAGGGCTCCTAGCGACAGCTCCTACGAGCAGTACTTC
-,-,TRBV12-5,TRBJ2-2,CASGLVVTGFTGELFF,TGTGCTAGTGGTTTGGTAGTGACTGGCTTCACCGGGGAGCTGTTTTTT
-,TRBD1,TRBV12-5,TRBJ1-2,CASARDRSYGYTF,TGTGCTAGTGCCCGGGACAGAAGCTATGGCTACACCTTC
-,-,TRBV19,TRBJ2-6,CASSIAQTGSGANVLTF,TGTGCCAGTAGTATAGCCCAAACAGGCTCTGGGGCCAACGTCCTGACTTTC
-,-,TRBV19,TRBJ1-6,CASTLRYPFLNSPLHF,TGTGCCAGTACCCTACGCTACCCGTTCCTTAATTCACCCCTCCACTTT
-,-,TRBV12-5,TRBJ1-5,CASGLVNREGGNQPQHF,TGTGCTAGTGGTTTGGTAAACAGGGAAGGGGGCAATCAGCCCCAGCATTTT
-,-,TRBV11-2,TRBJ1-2,CASSLDLPTGIYGYTF,TGTGCCAGCAGCTTAGATTTGCCCACAGGGATCTATGGCTACACCTTC
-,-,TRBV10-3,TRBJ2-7,CAISMPGTYEQYF,TGTGCCATCAGTATGCCGGGGACCTACGAGCAGTACTTC
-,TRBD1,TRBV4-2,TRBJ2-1,CASSSLQGANEQFF,TGTGCCAGCAGCTCTCTGCAGGGGGCAAATGAGCAGTTCTTC
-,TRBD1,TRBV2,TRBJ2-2,CASSVPGQGGTGELFF,TGTGCCAGCAGTGTTCCTGGACAGGGTGGGACCGGGGAGCTGTTTTTT
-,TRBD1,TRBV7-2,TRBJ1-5,CASSRRGLSNQPQHF,TGTGCCAGCAGCCGCAGGGGGTTAAGCAATCAGCCCCAGCATTTT
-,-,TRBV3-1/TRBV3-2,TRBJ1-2,CASSQDAGTNYGYTF,TGTGCCAGCAGCCAAGATGCCGGGACTAACTATGGCTACACCTTC
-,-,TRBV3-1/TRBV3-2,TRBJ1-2,CASSQGPQVVYGYTF,TGTGCCAGCAGCCAGGGGCCGCAGGTCGTCTATGGCTACACCTTC
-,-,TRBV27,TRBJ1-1,CASSLSWQGNTEAFF,TGTGCCAGCAGTTTATCGTGGCAGGGGAACACTGAAGCTTTCTTT
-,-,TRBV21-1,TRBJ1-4,CASSKALRGLTNEKLFF,TGTGCCAGCAGCAAGGCGCTACGAGGTCTTACTAATGAAAAACTGTTTTTT
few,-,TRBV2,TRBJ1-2,CASTGGQPGDGGYTF,TGTGCCAGCACGGGGGGGCAACCAGGAGACGGTGGCTACACCTTC
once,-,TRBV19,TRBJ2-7,CASSRSGNYEQYF,TGTGCCAGTAGTAGGTCAGGGAATTACGAGCAGTACTTC
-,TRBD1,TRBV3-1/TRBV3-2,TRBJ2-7,CASSPWDRGYEQYF,TGTGCCAGCAGCCCTTGGGACAGGGGATACGAGCAGTACTTC
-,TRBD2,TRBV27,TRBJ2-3,CASSSRLAGASTDTQYF,TGTGCCAGCAGTTCCCGACTAGCGGGGGCTAGCACAGATACGCAGTATTTT
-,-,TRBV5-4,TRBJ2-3,CASTPSGTDTQYF,TGTGCCAGCACCCCCTCGGGGACAGATACGCAGTATTTT
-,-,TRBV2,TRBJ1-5,CASSEMWQGNQPQHF,TGTGCCAGCAGTGAAATGTGGCAGGGAAATCAGCCCCAGCATTTT
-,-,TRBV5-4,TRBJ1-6,CASSLTETYNSPLHF,TGTGCCAGCAGCCTTACAGAAACCTATAATTCACCCCTCCACTTT
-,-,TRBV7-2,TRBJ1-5,CASSLAAGMSQPQHF,TGTGCCAGCAGCTTAGCGGCAGGAATGAGTCAGCCCCAGCATTTT
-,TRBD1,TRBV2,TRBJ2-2,CASSGTGVTGELFF,TGTGCCAGCAGTGGGACAGGGGTAACCGGGGAGCTGTTTTTT
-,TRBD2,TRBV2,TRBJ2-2,CASNGRGANTGELFF,TGTGCCAGCAACGGGCGGGGGGCGAACACCGGGGAGCTGTTTTTT